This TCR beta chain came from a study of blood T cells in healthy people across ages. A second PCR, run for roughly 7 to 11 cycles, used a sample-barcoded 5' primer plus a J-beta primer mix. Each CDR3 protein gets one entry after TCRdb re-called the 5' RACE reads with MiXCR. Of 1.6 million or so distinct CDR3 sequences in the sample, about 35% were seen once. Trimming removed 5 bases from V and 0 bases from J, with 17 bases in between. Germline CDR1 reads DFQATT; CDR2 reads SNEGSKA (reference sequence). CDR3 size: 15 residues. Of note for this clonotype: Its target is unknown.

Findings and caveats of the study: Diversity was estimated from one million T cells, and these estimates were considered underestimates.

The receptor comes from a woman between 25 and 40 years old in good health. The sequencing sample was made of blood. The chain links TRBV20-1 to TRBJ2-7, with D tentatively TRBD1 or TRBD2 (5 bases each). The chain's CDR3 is CSARGAPGVSYEQYF. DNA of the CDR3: TGCAGTGCTCGAGGGGCCCCCGGGGTCTCCTACGAGCAGTACTTC.